The present TCR beta chain was sequenced within a study of cytomegalovirus exposure and HLA in healthy donors. In the study overall: Clustering assigned 81% of the approximately 400 genotyped donors to the Caucasian-associated ancestry cluster. Study-wide results and caveats: There were some public TCRs occurring in many donors, but most TCR sequences were rare.

PCR employed 60 Vbeta and 13 Jbeta primers. In the authors' methods: Around 10 million shared chains were among about 80 million unique TCR beta chains counted in a later analysis. Only in-frame clones appear in the TCRdb table, and some are missing; sequencing was by immunoSEQ multiplex PCR. V and J calls plus clone size are reproduced from that table; the DNA served to infer D and trimming. The sample holds 150,000 to 200,000 clones, approximately 88% seen once. With respect to this clone: Antigen unknown.

Trimming cost V 3 bases and J 5 bases, with 18 bases left between them. The germline CDR1 and CDR2 sequences are KGHSH and LQKENI. This CDR3 has 16 residues. Sequenced sample: PBMCs. This rearrangement joins TRBV18 to TRBJ2-3, with D possibly TRBD1 on 6 matching bases. This TCR was sampled from a boy aged 5-17 years in good health and CMV-seronegative. CDR3 protein: CASSPEWTVGEDTQYF. The DNA of the CDR3 is TGTGCCAGCTCACCCGAATGGACAGTGGGAGAAGATACGCAGTATTTT.